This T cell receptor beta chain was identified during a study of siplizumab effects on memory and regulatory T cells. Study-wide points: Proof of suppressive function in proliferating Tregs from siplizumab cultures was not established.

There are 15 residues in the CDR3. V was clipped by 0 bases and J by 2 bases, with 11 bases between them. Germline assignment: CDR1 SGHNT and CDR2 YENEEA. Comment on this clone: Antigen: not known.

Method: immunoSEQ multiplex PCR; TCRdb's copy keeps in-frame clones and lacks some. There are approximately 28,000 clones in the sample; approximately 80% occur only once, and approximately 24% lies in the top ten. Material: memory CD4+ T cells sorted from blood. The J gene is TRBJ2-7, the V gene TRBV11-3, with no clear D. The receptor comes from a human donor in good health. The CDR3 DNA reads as TGTGCCAGCAGCTTAGAACCGGTGAAGACCTACGAGCAGTACTTC. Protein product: CASSLEPVKTYEQYF.